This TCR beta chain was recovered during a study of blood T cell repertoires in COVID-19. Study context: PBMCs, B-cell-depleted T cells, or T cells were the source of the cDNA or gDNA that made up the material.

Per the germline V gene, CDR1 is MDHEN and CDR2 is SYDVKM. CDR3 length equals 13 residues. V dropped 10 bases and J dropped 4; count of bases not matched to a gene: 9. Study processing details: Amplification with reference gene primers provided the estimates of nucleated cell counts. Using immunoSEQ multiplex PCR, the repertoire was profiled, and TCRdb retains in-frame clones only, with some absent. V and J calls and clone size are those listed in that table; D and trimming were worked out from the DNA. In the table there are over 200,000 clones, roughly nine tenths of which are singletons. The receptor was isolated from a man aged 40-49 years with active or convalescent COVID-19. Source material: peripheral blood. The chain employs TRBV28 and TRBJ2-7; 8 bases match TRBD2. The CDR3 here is CATFRTSMYEQYF. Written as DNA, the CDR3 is TGTGCCACATTTAGGACTAGCATGTACGAGCAGTACTTC.